A single sample gave rise to the 22 T cell receptor beta chains below, sequenced in a study of blood T cell repertoires in COVID-19. Sequenced by immunoSEQ multiplex PCR; TCRdb stores in-frame clones only, minus some. The sample consists of 250,000 or so clones, roughly 80% of them appearing once. Sequencing input: peripheral blood. These receptors all come from a woman younger than 35 with acute or convalescent COVID-19.

This chain's CDR3 is CASSLAGVDPTDTQYF. CDR3 nucleotides: TGCGCCAGCAGCTTGGCCGGGGTAGATCCGACAGATACGCAGTATTTT. This chain joins TRBV5-1 and TRBJ2-3, with D tentatively TRBD2 (5 bases). The CDR3 sequence is 16 residues long. V was cut by 0 bases and J by 3 bases, with 14 bases left in between. Per the germline V gene, CDR1 is SGHRS and CDR2 is YFSETQ.

The chain recombines TRBV27 with TRBJ2-5; 8 bases are shared with TRBD2. The ends lost 5 bases at V and 2 bases at J; junction bases unmatched: 4. In germline, CDR1 is MNHEY, CDR2 SMNVEV (reference sequence). CDR3 length equals 14 residues. CDR3 bases: TGTGCCAGCAGTATATTAGCGGGGCAAGAGACCCAGTACTTC. Its protein product is CASSILAGQETQYF.

The rearrangement links TRBV11-2 to TRBJ2-7; 10 nucleotides match TRBD2. Germline CDR1 reads SGHAT; CDR2 reads FQNNGV. V trimming: 1 base; J trimming: 2 bases; junction bases outside the gene matches: 8. There are 17 residues in the CDR3. The CDR3 sequence is CASSLAWASGSTYEQYF. The DNA for the CDR3 is TGTGCCAGCAGCTTAGCATGGGCTAGCGGGAGCACCTACGAGCAGTACTTC.

J is TRBJ1-4 and V is TRBV9; tentative D call: TRBD1 (5 bases). Germline V lookup: CDR1 SGDLS, CDR2 YYNGEE. The CDR3 loop spans 15 amino acids. V lost 1 base to trimming and J lost 5 bases, with 12 bases between them. DNA of the CDR3: TGTGCCAGCAGCGTACGGGGGATAGGGAATGAAAAACTGTTTTTT. Its translation is CASSVRGIGNEKLFF.

This rearrangement joins TRBV6-4 to TRBJ2-6; D unclear. V lost 0 bases and J 4 bases, leaving 4 bases between the germline ends. Germline CDR1 MRHNA, CDR2 SNTAGT. This CDR3 has 14 residues. CDR3 loop: CASSDSQGANVLTF. CDR3 nucleotide sequence: TGTGCCAGCAGTGACTCCCAGGGGGCCAACGTCCTGACTTTC.

CDR3: CASSASGTGVFNSPLHF. CDR3 DNA sequence: TGTGCCAGCAGTGCGTCCGGGACAGGAGTTTTTAATTCACCCCTCCACTTT. The chain uses TRBV6-1 and TRBJ1-6; 8 bases map to TRBD1. The V gene's germline CDR1 is MNHNS and CDR2 SASEGT. V lost 4 bases to trimming and J lost 6 bases; unmatched junction nucleotides: 11. This CDR3 spans 17 amino acids.

This clone appeared once. The rearrangement joins TRBV18 to TRBJ2-7, with a weak D call TRBD1 (6 bases). The CDR3 is 14 amino acids. With 4 bases removed from V and 2 bases from J, the gap between germline ends came to 12 bases. The germline V gene has CDR1 KGHSH and CDR2 LQKENI. The CDR3 coding sequence is TGTGCCAGCTCACTCGACAGGACCCCCTACGAGCAGTACTTC. Amino acids: CASSLDRTPYEQYF. Full variable domain (rest looked up from reference TRBV18 and TRBJ2-7): NAGVMQNPRHLVRRRGQEARLRCSPMKGHSHVYWYRQLPEEGLKFMVYLQKENIIDESGMPKERFSAEFPKEGPSILRIQQVVRGDSAAYFCASSLDRTPYEQYFGPGTRLTVT.

The V and J genes are TRBV9 and TRBJ2-3; D may be TRBD2 (5 bases). Germline-derived CDR1 and CDR2 are SGDLS and YYNGEE. Trimming took 7 bases from V and 8 from J, leaving 11 bases between them. The CDR3 length is 11 residues. CDR3 DNA sequence: TGTGCCAGCGGGGTAGGAGGTACGCAGTATTTT. This translates into CASGVGGTQYF.

The V and J genes are TRBV6-5 and TRBJ2-7, with 8 positions matching TRBD2. This CDR3 spans 16 amino acids. CDR1 MNHEY and CDR2 SVGAGI come from the germline V gene. The trim removed 2 bases at V and 6 bases at J, leaving 12 bases unmatched. The CDR3 region is CASSYEPRTSRVEQYF. Written as DNA, the CDR3 is TGTGCCAGCAGTTACGAACCCCGGACTAGCAGGGTCGAGCAGTACTTC.

The CDR3 reads CASSLSEGLTNTEAFF. The CDR3 coding sequence is TGTGCCAGCAGTTTATCGGAGGGACTGACGAACACTGAAGCTTTCTTT. The chain employs TRBV27 and TRBJ1-1, with D possibly matching TRBD1 (5 bases). Germline CDR1 MNHEY, CDR2 SMNVEV (reference sequence). Trimming shortened V by 0 bases and J by 1 base, and 12 bases separated the two germline ends. The length of the CDR3 is 16 residues.

The chain combines TRBV4-1 with TRBJ2-5; 8 bases fit TRBD1. This CDR3 has 17 residues. CDR1 and CDR2 from the germline V gene are MGHRA and YSYEKL. The J segment lost 5 bases and the V segment lost 0 bases, leaving 11 bases of the junction unmatched. Written as DNA, the CDR3 is TGCGCCAGCAGCCAAGATTTGGGGAGGACAGGGCGGGAGACCCAGTACTTC. Protein: CASSQDLGRTGRETQYF.

This clone was seen a single time. The chain has TRBV7-8 and TRBJ1-4; 7 bases are shared with TRBD1. The CDR3 sequence is 16 residues long. The junction had 8 bases not matched to a gene; V was cut back by 3 bases and J by 4 bases. Germline CDR1 and CDR2: SGHVS and FQNEAQ. CDR3 loop: CASSFVNRGRNEKLFF. CDR3 coding DNA: TGTGCCAGCAGCTTTGTGAACAGGGGACGTAATGAAAAACTGTTTTTT.

There are a few counts of this clone. The chain combines TRBV5-1 with TRBJ1-1; D unresolved. The V gene lost 0 bases and the J gene lost 8 bases, with 17 bases spanning the gap. The CDR3 sequence is 15 residues long. The V gene's germline CDR1 is SGHRS and CDR2 YFSETQ. The CDR3 bases are TGCGCCAGCAGCTTGGGCCCAATTCGCGGGTTGGAAGCTTTCTTT. Protein: CASSLGPIRGLEAFF.

V usage is TRBV18 and J usage is TRBJ1-4; D is undetermined. Germline lookup yields CDR1 KGHSH and CDR2 LQKENI. This CDR3 comprises 14 residues. Trimming left V 2 bases short and J 8 bases short, with 12 bases between. The CDR3 sequence is CASSPGESNEKLFF. CDR3 coding DNA: TGTGCCAGCTCACCAGGGGAGTCGAACGAAAAACTGTTTTTT. The variable domain in full, completed from reference TRBV18 and TRBJ1-4, reads NAGVMQNPRHLVRRRGQEARLRCSPMKGHSHVYWYRQLPEEGLKFMVYLQKENIIDESGMPKERFSAEFPKEGPSILRIQQVVRGDSAAYFCASSPGESNEKLFFGSGTQLSVL.

The chain recombines TRBV7-6 with TRBJ2-7; 12 bases map to TRBD2. This CDR3 is built from 18 residues. V gave up 5 bases and J gave up 3 bases; unmatched junction bases: 14. Per the germline V gene, CDR1 is SGHVS and CDR2 is FNYEAQ. This CDR3 is CASSDGTRTSGTYYEQYF. The DNA for the CDR3 is TGTGCCAGCAGCGATGGGACAAGGACTAGCGGGACCTACTACGAGCAGTACTTC. Combining the CDR3 with reference TRBV7-6 and TRBJ2-7 gives the whole variable domain GAGVSQSPRYKVTKRGQDVALRCDPISGHVSLYWYRQALGQGPEFLTYFNYEAQQDKSGLPNDRFSAERPEGSISTLTIQRTEQRDSAMYRCASSDGTRTSGTYYEQYFGPGTRLTVT.

The table lists this clone with a count of one. The chain employs TRBV6-5 and TRBJ2-1; possible D gene TRBD2, 6 bases. This CDR3 contains 15 residues. Germline V gene sequence: CDR1 MNHEY, CDR2 SVGAGI. V was shortened by 8 bases and J by 3 bases, with 17 bases between the two germline ends. CDR3 amino acids: CASERTGGVYNEQFF. For the CDR3, the DNA is TGTGCCAGCGAAAGGACCGGAGGGGTCTACAATGAGCAGTTCTTC.

This clone occurred a few times. V is TRBV18 and J is TRBJ1-1; the match to TRBD1 covers 9 bases. From germline, CDR1 is KGHSH and CDR2 LQKENI. Trimming cost V 3 bases and J 1 base; bases outside gene matches: 6. This CDR3 spans 16 amino acids. The DNA for the CDR3 is TGTGCCAGCTCACCTCCGGGGACAGGGCGGAACACTGAAGCTTTCTTT. It yields the protein CASSPPGTGRNTEAFF.

Concerning this clone: The same CDR3 arises from other DNA sequences in this sample as well. The rearrangement links TRBV25-1 to TRBJ1-4, with D maybe TRBD1 (5 bases). V was clipped by 3 bases and J by 4 bases, with 15 bases between them. The CDR3 has 16 residues. Germline V gene lookup returns CDR1 MGHDK and CDR2 SYGVNS. Written as DNA, the CDR3 is TGTGCCAGCAGTGACGACAGAGGCCAGCGTAATGAAAAACTGTTTTTT. This encodes CASSDDRGQRNEKLFF.

The chain couples TRBV19 to TRBJ2-7; 8 bases align to TRBD1. In germline, CDR1 is LNHDA, CDR2 SQIVND (reference sequence). After removal of 9 bases from V and 4 bases from J, the junction contained 17 bases not matched to a gene. The CDR3 is made up of 16 amino acids. CDR3 nucleotides: TGTGCCAGAACAGCGCTAGGACAGGGCCCATTTTACGAGCAGTACTTC. Amino acids: CARTALGQGPFYEQYF.

This sequence joins TRBV6-2 or TRBV6-3 and TRBJ1-1, with a possible D match to TRBD1 (6 bases). Trimming pared 2 bases from V and 1 base from J, leaving 20 bases between. The germline V gene has CDR1 MNHEY and CDR2 SVGEGT. This CDR3 contains 18 residues. The CDR3 coding sequence is TGTGCCAGCAGTTACCCCACGGGGGGGCGGACGCGGAACACTGAAGCTTTCTTT. Translating gives CASSYPTGGRTRNTEAFF.

V usage is TRBV7-8 and J usage is TRBJ2-5; a possible D gene is TRBD1 (5 bases). The CDR3 is 14 residues long. The germline gives CDR1 SGHVS, CDR2 FQNEAQ. The ends were cut back, 4 bases at V and 2 bases at J, with 11 bases in the middle. The CDR3 spells CASSSTAGQETQYF. DNA of the CDR3: TGTGCCAGCAGCTCGACAGCAGGACAAGAGACCCAGTACTTC.

This chain links TRBV6-4 with TRBJ1-2; D unresolved. V was trimmed by 8 bases and J by 0 bases, leaving 7 bases between them. The CDR3 loop spans 12 amino acids. CDR1 and CDR2 from the germline V gene are MRHNA and SNTAGT. CDR3 amino acids: CASVLANYGYTF. CDR3 nucleotide sequence: TGTGCCAGCGTATTAGCTAACTATGGCTACACCTTC.